This entry describes one T cell receptor (beta chain). The repertoire was sequenced with immunoSEQ multiplex PCR; TCRdb's copy has only in-frame clones and lacks some. This sample yields hundreds of thousands of clones, of which 85% to 95% are seen a single time; about 25% belongs to the top ten. The germline CDR1 and CDR2 sequences are WSHSY and SAAADI. Trimming removed 2 bases at V and 3 bases at J, with 5 bases between. This CDR3 comprises 14 residues. These data are taken from a study of shared clonotypes between healthy human individuals. Positive CCR7 selection of CD45RO-negative cells yielded the naive CD8 cells, and terminally differentiated effector memory CD45RA+ cells were excluded.

This receptor was taken from a man aged 25 to 45 in good health. This chain joins TRBV10-2 and TRBJ2-6, with D hard to call. The sequencing sample was made of naive CD8+ T cells sorted from blood. The CDR3 DNA reads TGCGCCAGCAGTGAGGGGCGTGGGGCCAACGTCCTGACTTTC. Encoded protein: CASSEGRGANVLTF.